The 24 T cell receptor beta chains below come from one sample, sequenced in a study of T cell responses to AZD1222 COVID-19 vaccine. The protocol was immunoSEQ multiplex PCR, while the TCRdb copy is restricted to in-frame clones and leaves out a portion. This sample carries 150,000 to 160,000 clones, 88% of them seen once, and the ten largest clones take around 3%. The source material was peripheral blood, sampled on day 0 of AZD1222 vaccination. These TCRs come from an adult in good health.

The chain combines TRBV14 with TRBJ2-5; 9 bases match TRBD2. V shed 2 bases, J shed 2 bases, and the junction held 3 bases outside the gene matches. The CDR3 is 15 amino acids. Germline-derived CDR1 and CDR2 are SGHDN and FVKESK. The CDR3 protein is CASSQSAGGQETQYF. Here the CDR3 DNA reads TGTGCCAGCAGCCAATCAGCGGGGGGTCAAGAGACCCAGTACTTC. The full variable domain, completed using reference TRBV14 and TRBJ2-5, is EAGVTQFPSHSVIEKGQTVTLRCDPISGHDNLYWYRRVMGKEIKFLLHFVKESKQDESGMPNNRFLAERTGGTYSTLKVQPAELEDSGVYFCASSQSAGGQETQYFGPGTRLLVL.

In its sample, this clone was seen once. The chain recombines TRBV5-1 with TRBJ2-4; TRBD1 or TRBD2 may be the D gene (5 bases each). Trimming took 4 bases from V and 11 from J, leaving 16 bases between them. The CDR3 length is 13 residues. CDR1 is SGHRS, CDR2 YFSETQ, per germline. The CDR3 DNA sequence: TGCGCCAGCAGCCGGACGGGGACCGAGCTTCAGTACTTC. Protein product: CASSRTGTELQYF.

The J gene is TRBJ1-4, the V gene TRBV11-2, with D maybe TRBD1 (5 bases). Between the trimmed V and J ends, which lost 3 bases and 3 bases, there was a span of 14 bases. Germline CDR1 is SGHAT and CDR2 is FQNNGV. The CDR3 length is 16 residues. CDR3: CASSFSGWGANEKLFF. DNA for the CDR3: TGTGCCAGCAGCTTTTCAGGGTGGGGGGCTAATGAAAAACTGTTTTTT. Filled out from reference TRBV11-2 and TRBJ1-4, the complete variable domain reads EAGVAQSPRYKIIEKRQSVAFWCNPISGHATLYWYQQILGQGPKLLIQFQNNGVVDDSQLPKDRFSAERLKGVDSTLKIQPAKLEDSAVYLCASSFSGWGANEKLFFGSGTQLSVL.

The chain carries TRBV12-5 and TRBJ1-2; D perhaps matches TRBD1 (6 bases). CDR1 and CDR2 (germline): LGHNT, FRNRAP. Deletions cut 6 bases from V and 4 bases from J, with 15 bases between. CDR3 size: 14 residues. The CDR3: CASGDGGGIYGYTF. CDR3 coding DNA: TGTGCTAGTGGGGATGGAGGGGGGATCTATGGCTACACCTTC. The full variable domain, its missing parts supplied by reference TRBV12-5 and TRBJ1-2, is DARVTQTPRHKVTEMGQEVTMRCQPILGHNTVFWYRQTMMQGLELLAYFRNRAPLDDSGMPKDRFSAEMPDATLATLKIQPSEPRDSAVYFCASGDGGGIYGYTFGSGTRLTVV.

The rearrangement joins TRBV28 to TRBJ2-7, with D hard to call. In germline, CDR1 is MDHEN, CDR2 SYDVKM. Trimming left V 4 bases short and J 2 bases short, with 9 bases between. The CDR3 sequence is 13 residues long. Here the CDR3 DNA reads TGTGCCAGCAGTTCCTCAACACCCTACGAGCAGTACTTC. Amino acids: CASSSSTPYEQYF.

The chain couples TRBV28 to TRBJ1-4, with 9 nucleotides matching TRBD1. J lost 4 bases, V lost 6 bases, and 6 bases had no gene match. In germline, CDR1 is MDHEN, CDR2 SYDVKM. The CDR3 covers 15 residues. The CDR3, as DNA: TGTGCCAGCAGGGAGACAGGGGGGGGTAATGAAAAACTGTTTTTT. Encoded protein: CASRETGGGNEKLFF.

The J gene is TRBJ2-5, the V gene TRBV18, with D possibly TRBD2 on 7 matching bases. Germline V gives CDR1 KGHSH, CDR2 LQKENI. Deletions cut 3 bases from V and 5 bases from J, with 16 bases between. The CDR3 is 15 amino acids. The CDR3 bases are TGTGCCAGCTCACCCCCGATGGGGGGGCGGGAGACCCAGTACTTC. Translating gives CASSPPMGGRETQYF.

A few counts support this clone. The gene calls are TRBV24-1 and TRBJ2-7; D perhaps matches TRBD1 (6 bases). CDR1 is KGHDR and CDR2 is SFDVKD in the germline V gene. The CDR3 has 13 residues. V was pared by 3 bases and J by 4 bases, with 9 bases between. The CDR3: CATSDGTRYEQYF. CDR3 in DNA: TGTGCCACCAGTGATGGGACACGTTACGAGCAGTACTTC.

V and J are TRBV7-8 and TRBJ1-1, with TRBD1 identical over 8 bases. J lost 0 bases, V lost 5 bases, and 14 bases had no gene match. CDR1 is SGHVS and CDR2 is FQNEAQ in the germline V gene. CDR3 size: 18 residues. CDR3 sequence: CASSPRFGQGNLNTEAFF. In DNA, the CDR3 is TGTGCCAGCAGCCCGCGATTTGGACAGGGCAACCTGAACACTGAAGCTTTCTTT.

The gene calls are TRBV5-5 and TRBJ2-3, with unresolved D. The germline V and J ends were trimmed by 4 bases and 6 bases, with 12 bases remaining between them. The CDR3 is 13 residues long. Germline V lookup: CDR1 SGHKS, CDR2 YYEKEE (reference sequence). The CDR3 here is CASSKDGRDTQYF. In nucleotides, the CDR3 is TGTGCCAGCAGCAAGGACGGCCGGGATACGCAGTATTTT.

This chain joins TRBV6-5 and TRBJ1-1; D perhaps matches TRBD1 (6 bases). This CDR3 comprises 14 residues. V was trimmed by 6 bases and J by 4 bases, leaving 15 bases between them. From germline, CDR1 is MNHEY and CDR2 SVGAGI. CDR3 amino acids: CASRTPDRRTEAFF. DNA for the CDR3: TGTGCCAGCAGAACACCCGACAGGCGCACTGAAGCTTTCTTT.

This clone has just a few counts. V and J are TRBV7-2 and TRBJ2-1; D gene uncertain. This CDR3 has 14 amino acids. Trimming removed 0 bases from V and 0 bases from J, with 3 bases in between. The germline CDR1 and CDR2 sequences are SGHTA and FQGNSA. CDR3 loop: CASSLAASYNEQFF. CDR3 DNA sequence: TGTGCCAGCAGCTTAGCGGCCTCCTACAATGAGCAGTTCTTC.

The chain has TRBV19 and TRBJ1-5; D might be TRBD1 (5 bases). The CDR3 runs 14 residues. The germline V gene encodes CDR1 LNHDA and CDR2 SQIVND (reference sequence). V was shortened by 3 bases and J by 6 bases, with 12 bases between the two germline ends. DNA of the CDR3: TGTGCCAGTAGTATTACGGGGGGAAGTCAGCCCCAGCATTTT. Its translation: CASSITGGSQPQHF.

This sequence joins TRBV10-3 and TRBJ1-3; D ambiguous. The CDR3 has 17 amino acids. Germline CDR1 reads ENHRY; CDR2 reads SYGVKD. V lost 0 bases to trimming and J lost 0 bases, with 12 bases between them. The CDR3, as DNA: TGTGCCATCAGTGAGTCGACACGTAGGAACTCTGGAAACACCATATATTTT. Its protein is CAISESTRRNSGNTIYF.

The chain has TRBV6-2 or TRBV6-3 and TRBJ1-4, with D maybe TRBD1 (5 bases). The CDR3 consists of 15 residues. Germline V gene sequence: CDR1 MNHEY, CDR2 SVGEGT. Between the trimmed V and J ends, which lost 2 bases and 7 bases, there was a span of 14 bases. In DNA, the CDR3 is TGTGCCAGCAGTTACGGGACGGAAGGCAGTGAAAAACTGTTTTTT. The encoded protein is CASSYGTEGSEKLFF.

The chain joins TRBV12-3 or TRBV12-4 to TRBJ2-1, with D maybe TRBD2 (5 bases). V lost 4 bases, J lost 10 bases, and 11 bases lay in between. The CDR3 loop spans 12 amino acids. CDR3 sequence reads: CASSSPGVEQFF. CDR3 DNA: TGTGCCAGCAGTTCCCCCGGGGTCGAGCAGTTCTTC.

The chain is built from TRBV5-1 and TRBJ2-5; 10 nucleotides match TRBD1. The CDR3 runs 15 residues. The V segment lost 4 bases and the J segment 5 bases; nucleotides outside the gene matches: 8. Germline V gene lookup returns CDR1 SGHRS and CDR2 YFSETQ. The CDR3 coding sequence is TGCGCCAGCAGCATACCGACAGGGGGCTTGGAGACCCAGTACTTC. Its protein is CASSIPTGGLETQYF.

This chain connects TRBV11-2 to TRBJ1-1; D is unclear. CDR1 is SGHAT, CDR2 FQNNGV, per germline. V was pared by 6 bases and J by 4 bases, with 12 bases between. The CDR3 extends over 13 amino acids. Here the CDR3 reads CASRLGRGTEAFF. The CDR3 nucleotides read TGTGCCAGCAGACTGGGGAGAGGCACTGAAGCTTTCTTT.

The rearrangement joins TRBV13 to TRBJ1-1; D gene uncertain. The germline CDR1 and CDR2 sequences are PRHDT and FYEKMQ (reference sequence). The CDR3 length is 13 residues. V was shortened by 4 bases and J by 4 bases, with 10 bases between the two germline ends. The CDR3 nucleotides are TGTGCCAGCAGCTATTACCCGGGCACTGAAGCTTTCTTT. Its translation is CASSYYPGTEAFF. The entire variable domain, with the rest obtained from reference TRBV13 and TRBJ1-1, is as follows: AAGVIQSPRHLIKEKRETATLKCYPIPRHDTVYWYQQGPGQDPQFLISFYEKMQSDKGSIPDRFSAQQFSDYHSELNMSSLELGDSALYFCASSYYPGTEAFFGQGTRLTVV.

This rearrangement joins TRBV6-2 or TRBV6-3 to TRBJ2-2; TRBD2 aligns across 11 bases. Germline values: CDR1 MNHEY, CDR2 SVGEGT. V shed 4 bases and J 4 bases; nucleotides not matched to a gene: 5. CDR3 length: 16 amino acids. The CDR3 region has the DNA TGTGCCAGCAGTTCGACTAGCGGGGTGCCCACCGGGGAGCTGTTTTTT. Its protein is CASSSTSGVPTGELFF.

Only one count was recorded for this clone. The CDR3 DNA reads as TGTGCCAGCAGCCAAGGGGCCCCGGGCAGGAACACTGAAGCTTTCTTT. It codes for CASSQGAPGRNTEAFF. The rearrangement joins TRBV3-1 (or the pseudogene TRBV3-2) to TRBJ1-1; unclear D gene. The CDR3 spans 16 residues. Trimming shortened V by 1 base and J by 1 base, and 13 bases separated the two germline ends. The germline CDR1 and CDR2 sequences are LGHDT and YNNKEL (reference sequence).

The chain couples TRBV9 to TRBJ2-2; 10 positions match TRBD1. The V segment lost 5 bases and the J segment 3 bases; nucleotides outside the gene matches: 4. In germline, CDR1 is SGDLS, CDR2 YYNGEE. The CDR3 is made up of 15 amino acids. In DNA form, the CDR3 reads TGTGCCAGCAGGAAGGGACAGGGGCACACCGGGGAGCTGTTTTTT. Translation: CASRKGQGHTGELFF.

The rearrangement joins TRBV2 to TRBJ2-1; the D gene is possibly TRBD1 (6 bases). The V end was cut by 4 bases, the J end by 5 bases, with 12 bases between. This CDR3 region has 14 residues. Germline V lookup: CDR1 SNHLY, CDR2 FYNNEI. CDR3 loop: CASSVLRQDNEQFF. The CDR3 DNA reads TGTGCCAGCAGTGTATTAAGACAGGACAATGAGCAGTTCTTC.

The chain has TRBV12-5 and TRBJ2-7, with D maybe TRBD2 (5 bases). The V gene lost 3 bases and the J gene lost 7 bases, with 7 bases spanning the gap. This CDR3 region has 11 residues. Per the germline V gene, CDR1 is LGHNT and CDR2 is FRNRAP. In DNA form, the CDR3 reads TGTGCTAGTGGTTTCGAGGGAGAGCAGTACTTC. It yields the protein CASGFEGEQYF.